The 18 T cell receptor beta chains presented below share a single source sample, sequenced in a study of CD8 T cells in Susac syndrome. The authors reverse transcribed roughly 0.5 to 1 ug RNA with random hexamers. TCRdb passed the immunoSEQ multiplex PCR reads through MiXCR, listing each CDR3 protein once. The sample lists roughly 180,000 distinct CDR3 sequences, around 94% occurring once. The sample was CD4+ T cells from PBMCs. The receptors shown here come from a human donor in good health.

V is TRBV20-1 and J is TRBJ2-1; tentatively, D is TRBD1 (5 bases). Trimming cost V 0 bases and J 5 bases, with 14 bases left between them. This CDR3 contains 15 residues. Germline V gene data show CDR1 as DFQATT and CDR2 as SNEGSKA (reference sequence). The CDR3 protein is CSARDPSLGDNEQFF. The CDR3 bases are TGCAGTGCTAGAGACCCGAGTCTAGGGGACAATGAGCAGTTCTTC.

J is TRBJ1-6 and V is TRBV7-2, with D perhaps matching TRBD1 (5 bases). The CDR3 is 15 amino acids. Germline lookup yields CDR1 SGHTA and CDR2 FQGNSA. Trimming took 5 bases from V and 10 from J, leaving 18 bases between them. CDR3 sequence: CASSHPRGLDSPLHF. The CDR3 DNA is TGTGCCAGCAGCCACCCCCGGGGGTTAGACTCACCCCTCCACTTT.

The J gene is TRBJ1-5, the V gene TRBV20-1, with D perhaps TRBD1 (6 bases). The CDR3 is 17 residues long. Germline-derived CDR1 and CDR2 are DFQATT and SNEGSKA (reference sequence). V lost 0 bases to trimming and J lost 1 base, with 16 bases between them. CDR3 region: CSAREEWGTGSNQPQHF. The CDR3 nucleotides read TGCAGTGCTAGAGAGGAGTGGGGAACAGGGAGCAATCAGCCCCAGCATTTT.

The CDR3 DNA sequence: TGCGCCAGCCGATGGACTAGCGGTCCCTACGAGCAGTACTTC. Translation gives CASRWTSGPYEQYF. V gene TRBV5-1 combines with J gene TRBJ2-7; 10 bases line up with TRBD2. The CDR3 sequence is 14 residues long. The junction had 6 bases not matched to a gene; V was cut back by 7 bases and J by 2 bases. CDR1 and CDR2 (germline): SGHRS, YFSETQ. Variable domain in full (rest from reference TRBV5-1 and TRBJ2-7): KAGVTQTPRYLIKTRGQQVTLSCSPISGHRSVSWYQQTPGQGLQFLFEYFSETQRNKGNFPGRFSGRQFSNSRSEMNVSTLELGDSALYLCASRWTSGPYEQYFGPGTRLTVT.

The chain carries TRBV18 and TRBJ2-5; 7 nucleotides line up with TRBD1. Trimming at V came to 8 bases and at J to 2 bases, leaving 5 bases not matched to a gene. Per the germline V gene, CDR1 is KGHSH and CDR2 is LQKENI. CDR3 size: 13 residues. In nucleotides, the CDR3 is TGTGCCAGCAGCCCGGGACAGCAAGAGACCCAGTACTTC. It specifies CASSPGQQETQYF.

The chain recombines TRBV12-3 or TRBV12-4 with TRBJ1-1, with 7 bases identical to TRBD1. The ends lost 5 bases at V and 3 bases at J; junction bases unmatched: 3. The CDR3 covers 13 residues. DNA for the CDR3: TGTGCCAGCAGTCTTGGACAGGACACTGAAGCTTTCTTT. This sequence encodes CASSLGQDTEAFF.

This chain connects TRBV7-9 to TRBJ2-3; D is possibly TRBD1 (5 bases). The CDR3 contains 17 residues. Germline V lookup: CDR1 SEHNR, CDR2 FQNEAQ (reference sequence). V dropped 5 bases and J dropped 3 bases, with 21 bases sitting between them. In DNA form, the CDR3 reads TGTGCCAGCAGCCCCGGACGGTCTGGGGCCTGGACAGATACGCAGTATTTT. It specifies CASSPGRSGAWTDTQYF.

The genes are TRBV5-4 and TRBJ2-5; 12 nucleotides line up with TRBD1. CDR3 length: 15 amino acids. Germline CDR1 is SGHNT and CDR2 is YYREEE (reference sequence). V was clipped by 4 bases and J by 5 bases; unmatched bases: 6. The CDR3 region is CASSPGTGGMETQYF. CDR3 DNA: TGTGCCAGCAGCCCGGGGACAGGGGGCATGGAGACCCAGTACTTC.

This CDR3 reads CSVGLGRNQPQHF. DNA for the CDR3: TGCAGCGTTGGCCTGGGACGTAATCAGCCCCAGCATTTT. The rearrangement links TRBV29-1 to TRBJ1-5; D perhaps matches TRBD1 (5 bases). Germline CDR1 SQVTM, CDR2 ANQGSEA. V lost 4 bases, J lost 4 bases, and 11 bases lay in between. CDR3 length: 13 amino acids.

The rearrangement uses TRBV3-1 and TRBJ2-7; maybe TRBD2 (6 bases). Deletions cut 1 base from V and 1 base from J, with 11 bases between. The CDR3 sequence is 15 residues long. CDR1 LGHDT and CDR2 YNNKEL come from the germline V gene (reference sequence). The CDR3 nucleotides are TGTGCCAGCAGCCAAGTCGGGGGTATGTCCTACGAGCAGTACTTC. It codes for CASSQVGGMSYEQYF.

The chain joins TRBV30 to TRBJ1-5; D is undetermined. Trimming pared 0 bases from V and 0 bases from J, leaving 9 bases between. CDR3 length: 15 amino acids. Germline CDR1 is GTSNPN and CDR2 is SVGIG (reference sequence). CDR3 in amino acids: CAWSVSTHSNQPQHF. CDR3 in DNA: TGTGCCTGGAGTGTATCGACCCATAGCAATCAGCCCCAGCATTTT.

The V gene is TRBV19, the J gene TRBJ1-5; D is uncertain. The germline V gene has CDR1 LNHDA and CDR2 SQIVND (reference sequence). CDR3 length: 15 residues. The ends were cut back, 5 bases at V and 1 base at J, with 12 bases in the middle. CDR3 bases: TGTGCCAGTAGTCCCGACCATCTGAGCAATCAGCCCCAGCATTTT. Its protein is CASSPDHLSNQPQHF.

This chain connects TRBV5-4 to TRBJ1-2; TRBD1 matches at 7 bases. There are 16 residues in the CDR3. After removal of 4 bases from V and 3 bases from J, the junction contained 12 bases not matched to a gene. Germline V gene lookup returns CDR1 SGHNT and CDR2 YYREEE (reference sequence). CDR3 sequence: CASSTPVRGPYYGYTF. The CDR3 DNA follows: TGTGCCAGCAGCACCCCGGTGAGGGGGCCTTACTATGGCTACACCTTC.

On this clonotype: Germline and junction disagree at one end, which may indicate a read error. This chain uses TRBV12-3 or TRBV12-4 with TRBJ2-7, with unresolved D. The CDR3 has 12 residues. CDR3 sequence reads: CASSPDSHEQYF. The CDR3 DNA reads as TGTGCCAGCAGCCCCGACTCCCACGAGCAGTACTTC.

CDR3 nucleotide sequence: TGCAGCGTTGCACTCAGACCGAACACTGAAGCTTTCTTT. It encodes CSVALRPNTEAFF. The V gene is TRBV29-1, the J gene TRBJ1-1; no reliable D call. This CDR3 region has 13 residues. Germline lookup yields CDR1 SQVTM and CDR2 ANQGSEA. Deletions cut 4 bases from V and 1 base from J, with 10 bases between.

This chain connects TRBV20-1 to TRBJ1-5; 8 bases are a match to TRBD1. The CDR3 runs 15 residues. V shed 1 base, J shed 1 base, and the junction held 3 bases outside the gene matches. Germline CDR1 reads DFQATT; CDR2 reads SNEGSKA (reference sequence). The CDR3 reads CSARGQGSSNQPQHF. As DNA, the CDR3 is TGCAGTGCTAGAGGACAGGGGAGCAGCAATCAGCCCCAGCATTTT.

DNA of the CDR3: TGCAGTGCTAGCTTCCGTAGTGGTATGCTCGAGCAGTACTTC. Encoded protein: CSASFRSGMLEQYF. V is TRBV20-1 and J is TRBJ2-7, with unresolved D. The CDR3 extends over 14 amino acids. V was clipped by 3 bases and J by 6 bases, with 18 bases between them. CDR1 DFQATT and CDR2 SNEGSKA come from the germline V gene (reference sequence).

This chain uses TRBV2 with TRBJ2-7, with D possibly matching TRBD2 (5 bases). This CDR3 contains 13 residues. Trimming stripped 6 bases from V and 4 bases from J, with 13 bases between. The germline gives CDR1 SNHLY, CDR2 FYNNEI. CDR3 nucleotides: TGTGCCAGCAGGCTAAGCGGACCGTACGAGCAGTACTTC. Encoded protein: CASRLSGPYEQYF.